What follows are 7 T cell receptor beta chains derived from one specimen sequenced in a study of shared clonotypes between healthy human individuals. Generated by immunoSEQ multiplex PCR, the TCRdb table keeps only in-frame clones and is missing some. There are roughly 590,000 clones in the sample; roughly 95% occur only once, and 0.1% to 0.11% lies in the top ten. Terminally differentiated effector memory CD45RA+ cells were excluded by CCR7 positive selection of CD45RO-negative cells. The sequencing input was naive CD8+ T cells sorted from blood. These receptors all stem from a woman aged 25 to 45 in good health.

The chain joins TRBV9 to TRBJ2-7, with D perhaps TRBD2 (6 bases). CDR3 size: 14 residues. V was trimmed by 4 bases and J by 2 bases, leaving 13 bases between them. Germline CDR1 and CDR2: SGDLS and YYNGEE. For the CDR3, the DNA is TGTGCCAGCAGCCCCCCGACGGGAGCCTACGAGCAGTACTTC. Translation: CASSPPTGAYEQYF.

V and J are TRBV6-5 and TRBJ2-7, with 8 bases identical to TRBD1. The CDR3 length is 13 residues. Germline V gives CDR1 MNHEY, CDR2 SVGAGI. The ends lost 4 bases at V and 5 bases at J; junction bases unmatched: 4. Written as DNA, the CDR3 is TGTGCCAGCAGTTTTGGACAGGGCGACGAGCAGTACTTC. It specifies CASSFGQGDEQYF.

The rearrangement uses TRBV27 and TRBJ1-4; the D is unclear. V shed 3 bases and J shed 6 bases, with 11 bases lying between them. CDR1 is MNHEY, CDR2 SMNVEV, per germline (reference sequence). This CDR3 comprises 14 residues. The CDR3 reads CASSFSRADEKLFF. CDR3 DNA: TGTGCCAGCAGTTTTAGTAGGGCGGATGAAAAACTGTTTTTT.

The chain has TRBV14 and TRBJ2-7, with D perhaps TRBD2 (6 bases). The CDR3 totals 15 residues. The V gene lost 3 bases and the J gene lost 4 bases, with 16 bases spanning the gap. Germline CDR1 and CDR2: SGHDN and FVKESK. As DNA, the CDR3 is TGTGCCAGCAGCCATCCCCGGGACTCGATGTACGAGCAGTACTTC. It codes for CASSHPRDSMYEQYF. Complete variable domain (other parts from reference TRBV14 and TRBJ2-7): EAGVTQFPSHSVIEKGQTVTLRCDPISGHDNLYWYRRVMGKEIKFLLHFVKESKQDESGMPNNRFLAERTGGTYSTLKVQPAELEDSGVYFCASSHPRDSMYEQYFGPGTRLTVT.

The CDR3, as DNA: TGTGCCAGCAGTCAAATCCGGGACAATCGACAGCCCCAGCATTTT. It translates to CASSQIRDNRQPQHF. V gene TRBV2 combines with J gene TRBJ1-5; a weak D match, TRBD1 (6 bases). Per the germline V gene, CDR1 is SNHLY and CDR2 is FYNNEI. Deletions cut 5 bases from V and 7 bases from J, with 18 bases between. The CDR3 extends over 15 amino acids.

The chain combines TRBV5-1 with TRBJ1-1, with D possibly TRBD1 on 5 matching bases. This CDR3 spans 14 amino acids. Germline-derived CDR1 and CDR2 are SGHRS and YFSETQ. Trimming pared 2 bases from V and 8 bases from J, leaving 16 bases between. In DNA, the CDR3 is TGCGCCAGCAGCTTTTTCGGGGGAGTGAAAGAAGCTTTCTTT. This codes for CASSFFGGVKEAFF. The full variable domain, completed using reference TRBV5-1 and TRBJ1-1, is KAGVTQTPRYLIKTRGQQVTLSCSPISGHRSVSWYQQTPGQGLQFLFEYFSETQRNKGNFPGRFSGRQFSNSRSEMNVSTLELGDSALYLCASSFFGGVKEAFFGQGTRLTVV.

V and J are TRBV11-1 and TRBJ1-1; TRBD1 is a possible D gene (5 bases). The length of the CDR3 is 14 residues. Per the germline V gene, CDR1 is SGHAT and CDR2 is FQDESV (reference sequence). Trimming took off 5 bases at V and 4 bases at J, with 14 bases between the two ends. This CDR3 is CASSPPGGLTEAFF. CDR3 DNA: TGTGCCAGCAGCCCGCCGGGGGGACTCACTGAAGCTTTCTTT.